This entry lists 26 T cell receptor beta chains sequenced from one sample in a study of early T cells in non-severe SARS-CoV-2 infection listed by TCRdb under 2021. Library preparation employed 5' RACE. For sequencing, a NextSeq 500 was employed. The public reads were quality trimmed at Q25 with fastp and then assembled into clones with MiXCR by TCRdb, keeping productive beta chains. Each CDR3 protein gets just one entry, which takes the most common genes and DNA from the rows behind it. This sample has tens of thousands of distinct CDR3 sequences in its table, and 5.5% to 7% of those were observed once. Just over 4% of the sample goes to the ten largest clones. Sequencing input: whole blood. Receptor source: an adult who was a healthcare worker with PCR-confirmed SARS-CoV-2 infection or an uninfected control (not recorded which).

This clonotype was observed a handful of times. V is TRBV29-1 and J is TRBJ1-3; D remains unclear. Trimming left V 4 bases short and J 2 bases short, with 9 bases between. The germline CDR1 and CDR2 sequences are SQVTM and ANQGSEA. The CDR3 loop spans 13 amino acids. CDR3 coding DNA: TGCAGCGTTGCCCTGGGAACTGGAAACACCATATATTTT. The encoded protein is CSVALGTGNTIYF.

The table lists this clonotype with a few counts. CDR3 coding DNA: TGTGCCAGCTCACCATTTCAGGGAGTCACAGATACGCAGTATTTT. This gives the protein CASSPFQGVTDTQYF. The chain combines TRBV18 with TRBJ2-3, with D perhaps matching TRBD1 or TRBD2 (5 bases each). The CDR3 runs to 15 residues. Trimming took off 2 bases at V and 2 bases at J, with 11 bases between the two ends. Per the germline V gene, CDR1 is KGHSH and CDR2 is LQKENI.

This clonotype was detected ten times or more. The chain links TRBV9 to TRBJ1-1; no clear D. The CDR3 has 13 amino acids. The V and J ends lost 3 bases and 0 bases respectively, with 6 bases between them. CDR1 is SGDLS and CDR2 is YYNGEE in the germline V gene. The CDR3 sequence is CASSGTVNTEAFF. The CDR3 DNA reads as TGTGCCAGCAGCGGGACGGTGAACACTGAAGCTTTCTTT.

This clonotype came up many times. The chain combines TRBV20-1 with TRBJ1-5; TRBD1 matches at 9 bases. The CDR3 sequence is 15 residues long. After removal of 6 bases from V and 4 bases from J, the junction contained 10 bases not matched to a gene. Germline values: CDR1 DFQATT, CDR2 SNEGSKA (reference sequence). CDR3 bases: TGCAGTGCATACGCCAATGGACAGGGGAATCAGCCCCAGCATTTT. This codes for CSAYANGQGNQPQHF.

The table lists this clonotype with many counts. The rearrangement links TRBV29-1 to TRBJ2-3; no clear D gene. Per the germline V gene, CDR1 is SQVTM and CDR2 is ANQGSEA. This CDR3 contains 12 residues. V gave up 7 bases and J gave up 0 bases, with 8 bases separating them. As DNA, the CDR3 is TGCAGCGCTTCTCGGAGCACAGATACGCAGTATTTT. Translation: CSASRSTDTQYF.

This clonotype was counted at least ten times. V and J are TRBV7-6 and TRBJ2-1; a weak D match, TRBD1 (6 bases). V gave up 2 bases and J gave up 5 bases, with 13 bases separating them. The CDR3 spans 15 residues. CDR1 and CDR2 (germline): SGHVS, FNYEAQ. CDR3 sequence reads: CASSLSQGGHNEQFF. The CDR3 DNA reads as TGTGCCAGCAGCTTATCACAGGGTGGTCACAATGAGCAGTTCTTC.

There are many counts of this clonotype. The chain joins TRBV27 to TRBJ2-2, with unresolved D. The CDR3 runs 13 residues. Germline-derived CDR1 and CDR2 are MNHEY and SMNVEV (reference sequence). Trimming removed 3 bases from V and 3 bases from J, with 5 bases in between. The CDR3 sequence is CASSFLDTGELFF. As DNA, the CDR3 is TGTGCCAGCAGTTTTTTGGACACCGGGGAGCTGTTTTTT.

This clonotype has ten or more counts. The chain couples TRBV29-1 to TRBJ2-3; 8 bases fit TRBD2. CDR3 length equals 13 residues. Losses at the gene ends were 6 bases for V and 1 base for J; bases not matched to a gene: 3. In germline, CDR1 is SQVTM, CDR2 ANQGSEA. The DNA for the CDR3 is TGCAGCGTACCGGGACTAGGCACAGATACGCAGTATTTT. This translates into CSVPGLGTDTQYF.

As DNA, the CDR3 is TGTGCCAGCACGCTCCCGGGCCGAAACACCATATATTTT. This sequence encodes CASTLPGRNTIYF. The chain joins TRBV6-1 to TRBJ1-3; D is uncertain. This CDR3 contains 13 residues. V was clipped by 7 bases and J by 5 bases, with 12 bases between them. The germline gives CDR1 MNHNS, CDR2 SASEGT.

This clonotype was detected ten times or more. This rearrangement joins TRBV10-3 to TRBJ2-3; 10 nucleotides agree with TRBD2. Germline V gene sequence: CDR1 ENHRY, CDR2 SYGVKD. The trim removed 5 bases at V and 5 bases at J, leaving 19 bases unmatched. The CDR3 is 19 residues long. The CDR3 DNA reads as TGTGCCATCAGTTCCCCGCCCGCACCGCAGCGGGAGGGTCAAGATACGCAGTATTTT. As protein: CAISSPPAPQREGQDTQYF.

At least ten counts were recorded for this clonotype. This chain connects TRBV27 to TRBJ2-5; 7 nucleotides agree with TRBD1. The CDR3 runs 16 residues. Losses at the gene ends were 6 bases for V and 3 bases for J; bases not matched to a gene: 13. In germline, CDR1 is MNHEY, CDR2 SMNVEV (reference sequence). CDR3 protein: CASSQRQGRAKETQYF. CDR3 sequence (DNA): TGTGCCAGCAGCCAGAGACAGGGAAGAGCAAAAGAGACCCAGTACTTC.

This clonotype was seen many times. V and J are TRBV5-1 and TRBJ2-1; 7 bases map to TRBD1. Germline CDR1 reads SGHRS; CDR2 reads YFSETQ. V was pared by 7 bases and J by 8 bases, with 12 bases of the junction left unmatched. This CDR3 has 14 residues. CDR3 sequence reads: CASVRGGAYDEQFF. In DNA, the CDR3 is TGCGCCAGCGTTCGAGGGGGCGCATACGATGAGCAGTTCTTC.

This clonotype came up many times. The chain recombines TRBV29-1 with TRBJ1-2, with D possibly TRBD1 on 5 matching bases. The CDR3 runs to 11 residues. V was shortened by 4 bases and J by 6 bases, with 9 bases between the two germline ends. Per the germline V gene, CDR1 is SQVTM and CDR2 is ANQGSEA. The CDR3 protein is CSVVGDDGYTF. The CDR3 DNA follows: TGCAGCGTTGTAGGGGATGATGGCTACACCTTC.

Turning to this clonotype: A read error may be the cause here, since a much bigger clone is one base away. J is TRBJ2-2 and V is TRBV5-4, with D tentatively TRBD2 (5 bases). Per germline, CDR1 SGHNT and CDR2 YYREEE (reference sequence). There are 15 residues in the CDR3. CDR3 loop: CASSLGPGDPGEPFF. CDR3 DNA sequence: TGTGCCAGCAGCTTGGGGCCAGGCGATCCCGGGGAGCCGTTTTTT.

The genes are TRBV27 and TRBJ1-1, with a tentative D call TRBD1 (5 bases). The CDR3 sequence is 13 residues long. The germline V and J ends were trimmed by 6 bases and 3 bases, with 11 bases remaining between them. Germline loops: CDR1 MNHEY, CDR2 SMNVEV (reference sequence). This CDR3 is CASRWGLDTEAFF. CDR3 DNA sequence: TGTGCCAGCAGGTGGGGCCTGGACACTGAAGCTTTCTTT.

The V gene is TRBV20-1, the J gene TRBJ1-1; no reliable D call. The CDR3 spans 12 residues. The V end was cut by 4 bases, the J end by 1 base, with 7 bases between. Germline V lookup: CDR1 DFQATT, CDR2 SNEGSKA (reference sequence). This CDR3 is CSAKRQNTEAFF. The CDR3 DNA reads as TGCAGTGCTAAGAGACAGAACACTGAAGCTTTCTTT.

This clonotype has more than one count but fewer than ten. The genes are TRBV7-2 and TRBJ2-5; no clear D. Looked up from germline, CDR1 is SGHTA and CDR2 is FQGNSA. V was trimmed by 8 bases and J by 1 base, leaving 20 bases between them. The CDR3 consists of 16 residues. Written as DNA, the CDR3 is TGTGCCAGCTCTTCTCTTCGGCGGCCGTTCCAAGAGACCCAGTACTTC. It encodes CASSSLRRPFQETQYF.

This clonotype was detected ten times or more. The V and J genes are TRBV12-3 or TRBV12-4 and TRBJ1-5, with D perhaps matching TRBD1 (6 bases). Trimming stripped 6 bases from V and 6 bases from J, with 18 bases between. This CDR3 contains 15 residues. CDR3 amino acids: CASSPGQGSSQPQHF. For the CDR3, the DNA is TGTGCCAGCAGCCCCGGGCAGGGGAGTTCTCAGCCCCAGCATTTT.

This clonotype is deemed medium-sized (0.01 to 0.1%). J is TRBJ2-1 and V is TRBV20-1; D is undetermined. The germline gives CDR1 DFQATT, CDR2 SNEGSKA (reference sequence). The CDR3 totals 12 residues. V lost 6 bases and J lost 4, with 10 bases in between. The CDR3 bases are TGCAGTGCCAATCTAAGATACAATGAGCAGTTCTTC. This encodes CSANLRYNEQFF.

This clonotype was picked up many times. The chain is built from TRBV5-1 and TRBJ1-4, with TRBD1 as a possible D gene (6 bases). The germline V and J ends were trimmed by 6 bases and 7 bases, with 13 bases remaining between them. This CDR3 contains 13 residues. CDR1 is SGHRS, CDR2 YFSETQ, per germline. The CDR3 spells CASKGGEGEKLFF. DNA of the CDR3: TGCGCCAGCAAAGGGGGAGAGGGTGAAAAACTGTTTTTT.

The CDR3 nucleotides read TGTGCCAGCAGTCCGCAGGGCAACACTGAAGCTTTCTTT. This sequence encodes CASSPQGNTEAFF. This sequence joins TRBV12-3 or TRBV12-4 and TRBJ1-1, with TRBD1 as a possible D gene (5 bases). This CDR3 contains 13 residues. Between the trimmed V and J ends, which lost 5 bases and 2 bases, there was a span of 9 bases.

This clonotype was counted between two and nine times. The chain couples TRBV24-1 to TRBJ2-1; the match to TRBD2 covers 11 bases. V trimming: 3 bases; J trimming: 1 base; junction bases outside the gene matches: 4. The CDR3 has 17 residues. The germline V gene encodes CDR1 KGHDR and CDR2 SFDVKD. The CDR3 here is CATSDPGTSGSYNEQFF. Written as DNA, the CDR3 is TGTGCCACCAGTGATCCCGGGACTAGCGGATCCTACAATGAGCAGTTCTTC.

The chain employs TRBV6-1 and TRBJ1-2; 12 nucleotides align to TRBD1. This CDR3 is 17 amino acids long. Germline CDR1 reads MNHNS; CDR2 reads SASEGT. The V segment lost 6 bases and the J segment 4 bases; nucleotides outside the gene matches: 12. The CDR3 sequence: CASSSGTGGAASYGYTF. For the CDR3, the DNA is TGTGCCAGCAGCTCCGGGACAGGGGGCGCGGCCTCCTATGGCTACACCTTC.

This clonotype has at least ten counts. V and J are TRBV5-8 and TRBJ2-1; TRBD2 agrees at 12 bases. Trimming at V came to 3 bases and at J to 9 bases, leaving 7 bases not matched to a gene. From germline, CDR1 is SGHTS and CDR2 YDEGEE. This CDR3 comprises 15 residues. CDR3: CASSSTSGSWREQFF. As DNA, the CDR3 is TGTGCCAGCAGCTCGACTAGCGGGAGCTGGCGTGAGCAGTTCTTC. Complete variable domain (other parts from reference TRBV5-8 and TRBJ2-1): EAGVTQSPTHLIKTRGQQATLRCSPISGHTSVYWYQQALGLGLQFLLWYDEGEERNRGNFPPRFSGRQFPNYSSELNVNALELEDSALYLCASSSTSGSWREQFFGPGTRLTVL.

Many counts were recorded for this clonotype. This sequence joins TRBV3-1 and TRBJ2-1; a possible D gene is TRBD2 (5 bases). The CDR3 is made up of 14 amino acids. Germline loops: CDR1 LGHDT, CDR2 YNNKEL (reference sequence). V lost 4 bases to trimming and J lost 9 bases, with 16 bases between them. CDR3 protein: CASSPAGMGFEQFF. Here the CDR3 DNA reads TGTGCCAGCAGCCCTGCCGGGATGGGTTTTGAGCAGTTCTTC.

This clonotype was found many times. The gene calls are TRBV7-9 and TRBJ1-1; no clear D gene. CDR3 length: 13 residues. With 5 bases removed from V and 4 bases from J, the gap between germline ends came to 11 bases. CDR1 is SEHNR and CDR2 is FQNEAQ in the germline V gene (reference sequence). The CDR3 DNA is TGTGCCAGCAGCCAAAAAGGGCTCACTGAAGCTTTCTTT. It is translated as CASSQKGLTEAFF.